A single sample is the source of the 9 T cell receptor beta chains below, sequenced in a study of blood T cells in healthy people across ages. The second PCR ran roughly 6 to 12 cycles with a sample-barcoded 5' primer and J-beta primers. TCRdb passed the 5' RACE reads through MiXCR, listing each CDR3 protein once. The table has 1.5 million to 2 million distinct CDR3 sequences, 28% seen once. Sequences were obtained from blood. Receptors were obtained from a woman in her twenties or thirties in good health.

Ten or more counts support this clonotype. The chain uses TRBV29-1 and TRBJ1-3; D call uncertain. The V gene's germline CDR1 is SQVTM and CDR2 ANQGSEA. The CDR3 totals 12 residues. This chain's CDR3 is CSAMSSGNTIYF. CDR3 coding DNA: TGCAGTGCTATGAGCTCTGGAAACACCATATATTTT.

The V gene is TRBV5-1, the J gene TRBJ2-1; either TRBD1 or TRBD2 may supply D (7 bases each). This CDR3 region has 20 residues. Germline V CDR1 and CDR2: SGHRS, YFSETQ. V was shortened by 7 bases and J by 4 bases, with 33 bases between the two germline ends. This CDR3 reads CASSPGRGGAGGVKYNEQFF. The CDR3 DNA reads TGCGCCAGCTCACCCGGTCGAGGGGGGGCAGGGGGAGTAAAATACAATGAGCAGTTCTTC. Together with reference TRBV5-1 and TRBJ2-1, the CDR3 gives the full variable domain: KAGVTQTPRYLIKTRGQQVTLSCSPISGHRSVSWYQQTPGQGLQFLFEYFSETQRNKGNFPGRFSGRQFSNSRSEMNVSTLELGDSALYLCASSPGRGGAGGVKYNEQFFGPGTRLTVL.

V and J are TRBV29-1 and TRBJ1-2; D is unresolved. Germline-derived CDR1 and CDR2 are SQVTM and ANQGSEA. V gave up 5 bases and J gave up 4 bases, with 14 bases separating them. CDR3 length: 13 residues. The CDR3 region has the DNA TGCAGCGTTCGGACCTCGTCGGCCTATGGCTACACCTTC. Amino acid sequence: CSVRTSSAYGYTF.

As for this clonotype: Being one base from a much bigger clone, this may be a read error. The chain couples TRBV6-4 to TRBJ2-3, with D unresolved. The V and J ends lost 6 bases and 2 bases respectively, with 12 bases between them. This CDR3 is built from 14 residues. CDR1 MRHNA and CDR2 SNTAGT come from the germline V gene. CDR3 bases: TGTGCCAGCAGGGAAGCACAGAACACAGATACGCAGTATTTT. It specifies CASREAQNTDTQYF.

This clonotype appeared once. The J gene is TRBJ2-1, the V gene TRBV10-3; a possible D gene is TRBD2 (5 bases). The CDR3 covers 15 residues. Between the trimmed V and J ends, which lost 4 bases and 5 bases, there was a span of 15 bases. Germline assignment: CDR1 ENHRY and CDR2 SYGVKD. CDR3 sequence reads: CAISVVRTRDNEQFF. DNA of the CDR3: TGTGCCATCAGTGTAGTCAGGACTCGAGACAATGAGCAGTTCTTC.

V gene TRBV12-3 or TRBV12-4 combines with J gene TRBJ1-1, with D perhaps matching TRBD1 (6 bases). V was trimmed by 2 bases and J by 3 bases, leaving 13 bases between them. This CDR3 is built from 15 residues. In nucleotides, the CDR3 is TGTGCCAGCAGTTTACGCCGACAGGCCCACACTGAAGCTTTCTTT. It translates to CASSLRRQAHTEAFF.

This clonotype was seen only a few times. J is TRBJ1-4 and V is TRBV4-1; the D gene is possibly TRBD1 (5 bases). The CDR3 length is 17 residues. V was pared by 0 bases and J by 8 bases, with 19 bases between. The germline V gene encodes CDR1 MGHRA and CDR2 YSYEKL. The CDR3: CASSQDALGLGGEKLFF. CDR3 sequence (DNA): TGCGCCAGCAGCCAAGATGCGCTGGGGCTGGGAGGCGAAAAACTGTTTTTT.

As regards this clonotype: Being one base from a much bigger clone, this may be a read error. The J gene is TRBJ2-1, the V gene TRBV4-3; the match to TRBD1 covers 9 bases. J gave up 5 bases and V 0 bases, and 2 bases lay outside the gene matches. The CDR3 is 15 amino acids. CDR1 and CDR2 (germline): LGHNA, YSLEER. The CDR3 protein is CASSQDGTGHNEQFF. CDR3 DNA: TGCGCCAGCAGCCAAGATGGGACAGGGCACAATGAGCAGTTCTTC.

This clonotype was recorded a few times. Being one base from a much bigger clone, this may be a read error. CDR3 amino acids: CASSYGQHNEQFF. CDR3 nucleotide sequence: TGTGCCAGCAGTTACGGGCAGCACAATGAGCAGTTCTTC. V usage is TRBV6-5 and J usage is TRBJ2-1; D remains ambiguous. V was cut by 2 bases and J by 5 bases, with 7 bases left in between. This CDR3 is built from 13 residues. Germline values: CDR1 MNHEY, CDR2 SVGAGI.